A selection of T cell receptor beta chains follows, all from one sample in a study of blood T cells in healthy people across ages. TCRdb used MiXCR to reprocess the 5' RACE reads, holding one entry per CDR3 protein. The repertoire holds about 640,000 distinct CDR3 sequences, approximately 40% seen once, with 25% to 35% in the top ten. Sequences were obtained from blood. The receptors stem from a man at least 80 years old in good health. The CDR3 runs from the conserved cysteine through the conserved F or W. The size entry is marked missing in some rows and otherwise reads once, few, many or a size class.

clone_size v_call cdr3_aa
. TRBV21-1 CASSKTRTGVSGANVLTF
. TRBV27 CAGSGLGAGQETQYF
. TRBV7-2 CASSSTSLRANVLTF
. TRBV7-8 CASSLERESHNEQFF
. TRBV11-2 CASSLDRSASPLHF
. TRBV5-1 CASSSSQGAGFSGANVLTF
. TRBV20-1 CSAISTGGKGEAFF
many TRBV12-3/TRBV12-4 CASNHGQGGETQYF
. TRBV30 CAWSVGGTLQYF
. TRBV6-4 CASSLGLGSPLHF
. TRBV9 CASSWGRGDEGETQYF
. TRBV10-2 CASSESWAYNEQFF
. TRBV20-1 CSARVGGSGGYNEQFF
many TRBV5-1 CASSLVLASYEQYF
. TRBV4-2 CASSQDPASGRAYEQYF
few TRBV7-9 CATGQLSYEQYF
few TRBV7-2 CASSRPGQGEQYF
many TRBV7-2 CASSLNAGGGQETQYF
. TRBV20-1 CSARDLARTTEYSSNQPQHF
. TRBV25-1 CASSDTGTDINYGYTF
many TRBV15 CATSRDRAWGYTF
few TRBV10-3 CAISSPAGPYNEQYF
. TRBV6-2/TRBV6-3 CASSLGQGARNEQYF
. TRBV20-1 CSAKTGVNTEAFF
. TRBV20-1 CSAIVRGLGETQYF
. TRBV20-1 CSARDPGGSSGNTIYF
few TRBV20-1 CSARFGTGVNEQFF
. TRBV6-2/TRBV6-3 CASTDWAQSYEQYF
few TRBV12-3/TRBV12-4 CASGQSQETQYF
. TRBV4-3 CASSQDRATIDGYTF
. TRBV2 CASSPITGIYGYTF
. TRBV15 CATSKPLGVGTQYF
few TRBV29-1 CSVENAGIEQYF
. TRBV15 CATSSLVLGRTETQYF
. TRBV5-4 CASSPADGNNEQFF
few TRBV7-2 CASRSPEGHTDTQYF
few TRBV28 CASSSSGTQGTDTQYF
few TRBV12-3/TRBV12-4 CASNSDRAIYEQYF
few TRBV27 CASRNRGEQQYF
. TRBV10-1 CASSGPGLAGNEQFF
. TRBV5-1 CASSLTSNTGELFF
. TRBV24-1 CATSEAGGRNEQYF
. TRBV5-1 CASKVLTNTGELFF
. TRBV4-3 CASSQWFFLRNSPLHF
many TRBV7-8 CASNPSREDTQYF
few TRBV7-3 CASSSEAGVTYNEQFF
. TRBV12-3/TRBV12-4 CASRKTGLGGEKLFF
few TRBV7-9 CASSPGQGEWYGYTF
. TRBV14 CASSRQGLTNTGELFF